This TCR beta chain was profiled in a study of cytomegalovirus exposure and HLA in healthy donors. Trimming took 0 bases from V and 7 from J, leaving 3 bases between them. The germline CDR1 and CDR2 sequences are LGHNA and YNFKEQ. The CDR3 extends over 11 amino acids. The PCR used 60 Vbeta and 13 Jbeta primers. Original handling: An analysis that came later counted tens of millions of unique TCR beta chains, 10 million to 11 million shared. Measured with immunoSEQ multiplex PCR; TCRdb has only the in-frame clones, and not every one. V and J calls and clone size follow that table, whereas D and trimming were derived from the DNA. This sample has 110,000 to 150,000 clones, with 75% found just once.

Source material: PBMCs. The V call is TRBV4-2, the J call TRBJ1-1, with D uncertain. The origin of this receptor is a man between 25 and 39 years old in good health and CMV-seronegative. The CDR3 protein is CASSQESEAFF. CDR3 DNA: TGTGCCAGCAGCCAAGAGAGTGAAGCTTTCTTT.